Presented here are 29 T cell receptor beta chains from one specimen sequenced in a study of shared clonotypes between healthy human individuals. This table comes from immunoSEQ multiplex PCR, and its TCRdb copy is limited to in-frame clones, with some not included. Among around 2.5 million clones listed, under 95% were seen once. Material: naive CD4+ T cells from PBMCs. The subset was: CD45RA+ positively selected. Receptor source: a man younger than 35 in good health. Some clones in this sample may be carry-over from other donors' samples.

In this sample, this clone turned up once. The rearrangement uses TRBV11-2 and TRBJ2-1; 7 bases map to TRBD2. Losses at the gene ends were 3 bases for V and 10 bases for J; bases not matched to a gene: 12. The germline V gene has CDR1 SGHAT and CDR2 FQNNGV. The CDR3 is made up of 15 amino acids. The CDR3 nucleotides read TGTGCCAGCAGCTTCGGGAGACCTATCGGGGGGGAGCAGTTCTTC. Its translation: CASSFGRPIGGEQFF. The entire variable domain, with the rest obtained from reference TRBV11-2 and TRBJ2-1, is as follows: EAGVAQSPRYKIIEKRQSVAFWCNPISGHATLYWYQQILGQGPKLLIQFQNNGVVDDSQLPKDRFSAERLKGVDSTLKIQPAKLEDSAVYLCASSFGRPIGGEQFFGPGTRLTVL.

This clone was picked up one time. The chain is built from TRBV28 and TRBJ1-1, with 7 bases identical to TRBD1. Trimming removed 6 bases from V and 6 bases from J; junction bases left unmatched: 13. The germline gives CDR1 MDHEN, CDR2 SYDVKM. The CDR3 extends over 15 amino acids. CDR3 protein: CASSPPRTGGAEAFF. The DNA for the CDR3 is TGTGCCAGCAGCCCACCTCGGACAGGTGGGGCTGAAGCTTTCTTT. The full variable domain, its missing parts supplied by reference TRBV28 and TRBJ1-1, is DVKVTQSSRYLVKRTGEKVFLECVQDMDHENMFWYRQDPGLGLRLIYFSYDVKMKEKGDIPEGYSVSREKKERFSLILESASTNQTSMYLCASSPPRTGGAEAFFGQGTRLTVV.

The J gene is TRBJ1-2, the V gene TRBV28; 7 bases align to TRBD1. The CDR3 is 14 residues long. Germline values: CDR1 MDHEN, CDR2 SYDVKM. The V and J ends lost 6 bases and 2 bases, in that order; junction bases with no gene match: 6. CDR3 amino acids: CASRLPGQNYGYTF. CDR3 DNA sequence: TGTGCCAGCAGGCTTCCGGGACAGAACTATGGCTACACCTTC.

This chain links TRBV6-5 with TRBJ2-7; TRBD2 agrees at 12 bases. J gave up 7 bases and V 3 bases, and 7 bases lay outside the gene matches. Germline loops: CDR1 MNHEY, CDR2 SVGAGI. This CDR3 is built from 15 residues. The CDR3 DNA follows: TGTGCCAGCAGTTATATGGCTAGCGGGAGGGGGGAGCAGTACTTC. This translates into CASSYMASGRGEQYF.

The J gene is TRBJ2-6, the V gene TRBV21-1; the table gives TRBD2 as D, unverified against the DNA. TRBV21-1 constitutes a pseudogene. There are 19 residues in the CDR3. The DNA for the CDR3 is TGTGCCACCCTGGGACTAGCGGGAGGGGGAAAATCTGGGGCCAACGTCCTGACTTTC. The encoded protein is CATLGLAGGGKSGANVLTF.

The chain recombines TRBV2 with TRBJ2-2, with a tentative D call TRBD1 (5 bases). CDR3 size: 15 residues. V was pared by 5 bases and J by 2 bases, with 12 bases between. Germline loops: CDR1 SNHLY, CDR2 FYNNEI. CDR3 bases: TGTGCCAGCAGTTCCCTGACAGAAAACACCGGGGAGCTGTTTTTT. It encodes CASSSLTENTGELFF. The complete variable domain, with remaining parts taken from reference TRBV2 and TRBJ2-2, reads EPEVTQTPSHQVTQMGQEVILRCVPISNHLYFYWYRQILGQKVEFLVSFYNNEISEKSEIFDDQFSVERPDGSNFTLKIRSTKLEDSAMYFCASSSLTENTGELFFGEGSRLTVL.

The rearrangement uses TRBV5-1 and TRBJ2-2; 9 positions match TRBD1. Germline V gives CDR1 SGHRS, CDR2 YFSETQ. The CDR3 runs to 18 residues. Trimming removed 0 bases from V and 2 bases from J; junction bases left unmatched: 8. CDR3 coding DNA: TGCGCCAGCAGCTTGGGCGCGACAGGGGGGCGAAACACCGGGGAGCTGTTTTTT. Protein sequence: CASSLGATGGRNTGELFF.

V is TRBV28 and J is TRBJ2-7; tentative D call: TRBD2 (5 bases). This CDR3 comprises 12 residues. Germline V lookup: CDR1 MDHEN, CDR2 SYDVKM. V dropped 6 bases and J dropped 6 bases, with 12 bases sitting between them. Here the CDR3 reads CASRGERGEQYF. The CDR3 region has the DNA TGTGCCAGCAGGGGAGAACGGGGCGAGCAGTACTTC.

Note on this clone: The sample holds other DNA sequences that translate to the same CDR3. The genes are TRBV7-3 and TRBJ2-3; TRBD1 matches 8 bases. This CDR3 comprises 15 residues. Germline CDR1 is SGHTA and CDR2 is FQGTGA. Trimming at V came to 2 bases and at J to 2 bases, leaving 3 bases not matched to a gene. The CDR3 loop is CASSLGQGNTDTQYF. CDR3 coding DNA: TGTGCCAGCAGCTTAGGACAGGGAAACACAGATACGCAGTATTTT. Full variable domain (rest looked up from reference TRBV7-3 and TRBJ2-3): GAGVSQTPSNKVTEKGKYVELRCDPISGHTALYWYRQSLGQGPEFLIYFQGTGAADDSGLPNDRFFAVRPEGSVSTLKIQRTERGDSAVYLCASSLGQGNTDTQYFGPGTRLTVL.

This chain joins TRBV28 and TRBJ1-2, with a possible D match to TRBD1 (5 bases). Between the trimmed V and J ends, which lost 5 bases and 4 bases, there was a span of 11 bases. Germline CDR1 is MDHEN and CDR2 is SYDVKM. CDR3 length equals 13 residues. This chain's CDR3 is CASSTVTGYGYTF. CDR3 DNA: TGTGCCAGCAGTACAGTAACAGGCTATGGCTACACCTTC.

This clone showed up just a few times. This CDR3 reads CASSPRNGYTEAFF. The CDR3 nucleotides read TGTGCCAGCTCTCCCCGTAACGGGTACACTGAAGCTTTCTTT. The gene calls are TRBV18 and TRBJ1-1; no firm D call. Between the trimmed V and J ends, which lost 6 bases and 3 bases, there was a span of 14 bases. CDR3 length equals 14 residues. CDR1 and CDR2 (germline): KGHSH, LQKENI. Full variable domain (missing parts from reference TRBV18 and TRBJ1-1): NAGVMQNPRHLVRRRGQEARLRCSPMKGHSHVYWYRQLPEEGLKFMVYLQKENIIDESGMPKERFSAEFPKEGPSILRIQQVVRGDSAAYFCASSPRNGYTEAFFGQGTRLTVV.

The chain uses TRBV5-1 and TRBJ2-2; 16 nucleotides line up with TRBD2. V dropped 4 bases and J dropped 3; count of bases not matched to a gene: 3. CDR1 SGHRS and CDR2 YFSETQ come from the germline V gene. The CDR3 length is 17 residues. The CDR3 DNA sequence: TGCGCCAGCAGCGGGGGACTAGCGGGAGGGTACACCGGGGAGCTGTTTTTT. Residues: CASSGGLAGGYTGELFF.

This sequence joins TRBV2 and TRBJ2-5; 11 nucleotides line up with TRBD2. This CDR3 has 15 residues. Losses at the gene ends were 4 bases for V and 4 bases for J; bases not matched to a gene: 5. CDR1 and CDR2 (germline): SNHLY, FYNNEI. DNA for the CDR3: TGTGCCAGCAGTGTAGGAACTAGCGGGAGAGAGACCCAGTACTTC. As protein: CASSVGTSGRETQYF.

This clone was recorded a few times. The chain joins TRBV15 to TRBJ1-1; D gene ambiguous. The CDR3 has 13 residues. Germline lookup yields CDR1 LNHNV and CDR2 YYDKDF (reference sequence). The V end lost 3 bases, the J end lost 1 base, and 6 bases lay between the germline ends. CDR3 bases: TGTGCCACCAGCAGCACACAGAACACTGAAGCTTTCTTT. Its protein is CATSSTQNTEAFF.

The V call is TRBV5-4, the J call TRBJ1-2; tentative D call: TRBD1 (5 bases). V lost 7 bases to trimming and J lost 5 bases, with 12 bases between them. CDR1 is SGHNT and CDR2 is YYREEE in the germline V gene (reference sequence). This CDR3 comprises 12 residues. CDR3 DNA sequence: TGTGCCAGCGCGGGGCCGCAGTATGGCTACACCTTC. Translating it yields CASAGPQYGYTF. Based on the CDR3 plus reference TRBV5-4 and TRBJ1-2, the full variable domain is ETGVTQSPTHLIKTRGQQVTLRCSSQSGHNTVSWYQQALGQGPQFIFQYYREEENGRGNFPPRFSGLQFPNYSSELNVNALELDDSALYLCASAGPQYGYTFGSGTRLTVV.

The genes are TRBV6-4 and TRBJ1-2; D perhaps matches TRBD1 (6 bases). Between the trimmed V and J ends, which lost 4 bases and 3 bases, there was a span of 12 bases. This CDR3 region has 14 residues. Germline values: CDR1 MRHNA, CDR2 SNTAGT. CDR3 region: CASSASTGHYGYTF. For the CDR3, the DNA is TGTGCCAGCAGTGCCTCTACAGGGCACTATGGCTACACCTTC.

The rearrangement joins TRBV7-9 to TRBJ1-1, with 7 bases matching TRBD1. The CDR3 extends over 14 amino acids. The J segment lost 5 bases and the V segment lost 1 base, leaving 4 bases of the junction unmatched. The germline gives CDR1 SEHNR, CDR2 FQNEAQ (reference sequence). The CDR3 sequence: CASSLVTGQTEAFF. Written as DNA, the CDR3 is TGTGCCAGCAGCTTAGTAACGGGACAGACTGAAGCTTTCTTT.

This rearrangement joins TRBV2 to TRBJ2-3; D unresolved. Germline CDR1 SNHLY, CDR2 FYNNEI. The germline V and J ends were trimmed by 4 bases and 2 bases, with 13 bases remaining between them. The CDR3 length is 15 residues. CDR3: CASSGGRVYTDTQYF. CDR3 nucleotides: TGTGCCAGCAGTGGTGGTCGGGTATACACAGATACGCAGTATTTT.

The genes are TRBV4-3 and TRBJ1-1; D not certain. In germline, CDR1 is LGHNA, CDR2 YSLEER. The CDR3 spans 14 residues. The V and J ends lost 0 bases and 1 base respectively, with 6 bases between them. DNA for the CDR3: TGCGCCAGCAGCCAAGAACCAGGGAACACTGAAGCTTTCTTT. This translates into CASSQEPGNTEAFF.

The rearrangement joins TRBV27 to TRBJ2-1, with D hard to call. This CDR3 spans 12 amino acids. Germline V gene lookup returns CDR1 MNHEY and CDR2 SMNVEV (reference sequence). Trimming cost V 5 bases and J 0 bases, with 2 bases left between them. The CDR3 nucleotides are TGTGCCAGCAGTCACTCCTACAATGAGCAGTTCTTC. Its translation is CASSHSYNEQFF.

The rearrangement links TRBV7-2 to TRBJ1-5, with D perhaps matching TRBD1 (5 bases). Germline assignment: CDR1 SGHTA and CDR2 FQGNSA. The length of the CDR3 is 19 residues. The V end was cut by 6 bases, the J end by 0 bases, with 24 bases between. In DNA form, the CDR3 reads TGTGCCAGCAGATCTAAACGCCCCGACAGCATCTCTAGCAATCAGCCCCAGCATTTT. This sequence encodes CASRSKRPDSISSNQPQHF.

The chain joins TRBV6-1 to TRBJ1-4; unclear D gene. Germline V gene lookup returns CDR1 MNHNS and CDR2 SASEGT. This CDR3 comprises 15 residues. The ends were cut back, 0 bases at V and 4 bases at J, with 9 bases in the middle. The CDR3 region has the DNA TGTGCCAGCAGTGAAGCGCAAGGCCATAATGAAAAACTGTTTTTT. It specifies CASSEAQGHNEKLFF.

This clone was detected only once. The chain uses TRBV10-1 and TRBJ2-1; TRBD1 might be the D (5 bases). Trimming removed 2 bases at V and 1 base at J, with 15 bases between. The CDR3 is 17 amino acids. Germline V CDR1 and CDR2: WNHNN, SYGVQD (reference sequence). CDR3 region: CASSEEAGSLSYNEQFF. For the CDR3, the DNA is TGCGCCAGCAGTGAGGAGGCAGGGTCCCTTTCCTACAATGAGCAGTTCTTC.

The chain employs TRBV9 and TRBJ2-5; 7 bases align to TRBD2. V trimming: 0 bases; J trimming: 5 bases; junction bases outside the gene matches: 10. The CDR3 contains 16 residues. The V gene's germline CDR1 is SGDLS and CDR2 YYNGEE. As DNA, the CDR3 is TGTGCCAGCAGCGTAGCTCCCTGGCGGGAGAGGGAGACCCAGTACTTC. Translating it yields CASSVAPWRERETQYF.

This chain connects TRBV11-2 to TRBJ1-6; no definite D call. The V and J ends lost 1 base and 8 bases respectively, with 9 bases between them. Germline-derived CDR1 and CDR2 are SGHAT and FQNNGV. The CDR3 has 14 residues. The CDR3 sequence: CASSLVQAHSPLHF. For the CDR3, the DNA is TGTGCCAGCAGCTTAGTTCAGGCCCATTCACCCCTCCACTTT.

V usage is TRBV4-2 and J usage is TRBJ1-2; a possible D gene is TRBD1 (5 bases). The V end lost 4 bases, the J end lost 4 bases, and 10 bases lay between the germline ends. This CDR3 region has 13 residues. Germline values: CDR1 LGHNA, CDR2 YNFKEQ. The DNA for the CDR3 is TGTGCCAGCAGCCCAACAGGATCCTATGGCTACACCTTC. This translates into CASSPTGSYGYTF.

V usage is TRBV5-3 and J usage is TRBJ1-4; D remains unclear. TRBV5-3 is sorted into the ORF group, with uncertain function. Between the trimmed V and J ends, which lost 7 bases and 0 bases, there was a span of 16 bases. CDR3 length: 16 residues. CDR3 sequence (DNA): TGTGCCAGAGAGCAGCCAACTTTTGCAACTAATGAAAAACTGTTTTTT. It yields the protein CAREQPTFATNEKLFF.

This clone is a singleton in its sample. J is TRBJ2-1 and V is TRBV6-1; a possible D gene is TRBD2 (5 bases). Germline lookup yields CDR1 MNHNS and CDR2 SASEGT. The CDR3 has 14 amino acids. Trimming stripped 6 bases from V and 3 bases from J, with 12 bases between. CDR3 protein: CASSRGLNYNEQFF. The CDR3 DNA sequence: TGTGCCAGCAGCCGCGGACTGAACTACAATGAGCAGTTCTTC.

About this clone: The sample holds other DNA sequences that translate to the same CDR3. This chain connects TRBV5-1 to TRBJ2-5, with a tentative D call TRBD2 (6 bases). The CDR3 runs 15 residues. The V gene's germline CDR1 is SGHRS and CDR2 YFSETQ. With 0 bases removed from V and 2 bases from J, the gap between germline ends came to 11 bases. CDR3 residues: CASSLAGTSQETQYF. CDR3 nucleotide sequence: TGCGCCAGCAGCTTGGCCGGGACTTCACAAGAGACCCAGTACTTC.